These 26 T cell receptor beta chains came from one sample sequenced in a study. TCRdb re-analysed the RT-PCR reads in MiXCR, keeping a single row per CDR3 protein. Here the sample spans hundreds of thousands of distinct CDR3 sequences, about 14% being singletons. The sequenced sample was memory CD4+ T cells from blood. Source of these receptors: a female donor in good health, serving as a healthy control.

The chain recombines TRBV5-1 with TRBJ2-7; either TRBD1 or TRBD2 may supply D (6 bases each). Trimming shortened V by 1 base and J by 4 bases, and 12 bases separated the two germline ends. CDR3 length: 14 residues. Per germline, CDR1 SGHRS and CDR2 YFSETQ. This CDR3 reads CASSLSGEEYEQYF. CDR3 DNA sequence: TGCGCCAGCAGCTTGTCAGGGGAGGAGTACGAGCAGTACTTC.

This clonotype was counted a few times. The rearrangement joins TRBV4-2 to TRBJ1-1; 8 bases match TRBD1. This CDR3 comprises 17 residues. Germline CDR1 LGHNA, CDR2 YNFKEQ. Germline trimming cut 7 bases from V and 4 bases from J; bases unmatched to any gene: 17. In nucleotides, the CDR3 is TGTGCCAGCACCTCATTCACCGGGACAGGAGCCCCCACTGAAGCTTTCTTT. Residues: CASTSFTGTGAPTEAFF.

The chain is built from TRBV6-5 and TRBJ1-6, with D possibly being TRBD1 (6 bases). The CDR3 runs to 13 residues. Germline V lookup: CDR1 MNHEY, CDR2 SVGAGI. V gave up 6 bases and J gave up 7 bases, with 10 bases separating them. CDR3 bases: TGTGCCAGCAGATCAGGGGTGAATTCACCCCTCCACTTT. Translated, it gives CASRSGVNSPLHF.

This clonotype showed up many times. The V gene is TRBV12-3 or TRBV12-4, the J gene TRBJ2-5, with D perhaps TRBD1 (6 bases). This CDR3 is 15 amino acids long. Trimming stripped 5 bases from V and 1 base from J, with 14 bases between. CDR3 residues: CASSRQDAGQETQYF. The DNA for the CDR3 is TGTGCCAGCAGTCGACAGGACGCCGGCCAAGAGACCCAGTACTTC.

This clonotype has only a few counts. The rearrangement links TRBV5-6 to TRBJ1-1; maybe TRBD1 (6 bases). This CDR3 is 16 amino acids long. V was cut by 0 bases and J by 0 bases, with 12 bases left in between. Germline CDR1 and CDR2: SGHDT and YYEEEE. CDR3 amino acids: CASSLGGPGMNTEAFF. CDR3 DNA sequence: TGTGCCAGCAGCTTGGGGGGGCCGGGGATGAACACTGAAGCTTTCTTT.

The chain links TRBV5-5 to TRBJ2-5; 7 nucleotides align to TRBD1. Germline CDR1 SGHKS, CDR2 YYEKEE (reference sequence). V shed 4 bases, J shed 3 bases, and the junction held 9 bases outside the gene matches. This CDR3 is built from 15 residues. The CDR3 DNA reads as TGTGCCAGCAGCCGCCAGAATACAGGGGAAGAGACCCAGTACTTC. This translates into CASSRQNTGEETQYF.

The chain has TRBV11-2 and TRBJ1-4; 9 bases are shared with TRBD1. V dropped 9 bases and J dropped 8; count of bases not matched to a gene: 7. The germline V gene has CDR1 SGHAT and CDR2 FQNNGV. The CDR3 runs 13 residues. CDR3 in amino acids: CARSTGGWEKLFF. The DNA for the CDR3 is TGTGCCAGAAGCACAGGGGGCTGGGAAAAACTGTTTTTT.

This clonotype was seen a handful of times. The chain couples TRBV4-1 to TRBJ2-3, with 7 bases matching TRBD2. This CDR3 region has 18 residues. Germline values: CDR1 MGHRA, CDR2 YSYEKL. V trimming: 0 bases; J trimming: 2 bases; junction bases outside the gene matches: 11. The CDR3 DNA is TGCGCCAGCAGCCAAGATCGTGTCCAGCGGGGCTCCACAGATACGCAGTATTTT. Protein product: CASSQDRVQRGSTDTQYF.

This chain connects TRBV20-1 to TRBJ2-1, with D unresolved. CDR1 and CDR2 from the germline V gene are DFQATT and SNEGSKA (reference sequence). This CDR3 contains 14 residues. With 2 bases removed from V and 7 bases from J, the gap between germline ends came to 15 bases. CDR3 nucleotides: TGCAGTGCTAGAAGTGGTGAAGAATCAAATGAGCAGTTCTTC. Translation gives CSARSGEESNEQFF.

J is TRBJ2-5 and V is TRBV28, with D unresolved. V gave up 6 bases and J gave up 4 bases, with 15 bases separating them. This CDR3 region has 14 residues. Looked up from germline, CDR1 is MDHEN and CDR2 is SYDVKM. The CDR3 loop reads CASSPPSIPETQYF. The CDR3 bases are TGTGCCAGCAGCCCCCCTAGTATCCCAGAGACCCAGTACTTC.

The table lists this clonotype with many counts. The J gene is TRBJ2-7, the V gene TRBV9; 8 bases map to TRBD2. V gave up 2 bases and J gave up 3 bases; unmatched junction bases: 4. The CDR3 covers 14 residues. Germline CDR1 SGDLS, CDR2 YYNGEE. As DNA, the CDR3 is TGTGCCAGCAGCGTTGGGACTAGAAACTACGAGCAGTACTTC. Amino acid sequence: CASSVGTRNYEQYF. The complete variable domain, with remaining parts taken from reference TRBV9 and TRBJ2-7, reads DSGVTQTPKHLITATGQRVTLRCSPRSGDLSVYWYQQSLDQGLQFLIQYYNGEERAKGNILERFSAQQFPDLHSELNLSSLELGDSALYFCASSVGTRNYEQYFGPGTRLTVT.

The CDR3 region has the DNA TGTGCCAGCAGTGAATGGGGTTTGAACACTGAAGCTTTCTTT. Encoded protein: CASSEWGLNTEAFF. The chain recombines TRBV6-1 with TRBJ1-1; D unresolved. Germline V CDR1 and CDR2: MNHNS, SASEGT. V lost 2 bases and J 0 bases, leaving 7 bases between the germline ends. The CDR3 is made up of 14 amino acids.

The chain employs TRBV7-2 and TRBJ1-2, with D maybe TRBD1 (6 bases). Germline V gene lookup returns CDR1 SGHTA and CDR2 FQGNSA. The CDR3 runs to 13 residues. Trimming shortened V by 4 bases and J by 10 bases, and 16 bases separated the two germline ends. CDR3 nucleotides: TGTGCCAGCAGCTCCAGGGATCGGACAGCCTACACCTTC. Encoded protein: CASSSRDRTAYTF.

This clonotype was observed many times. This chain uses TRBV20-1 with TRBJ2-1; 10 bases agree with TRBD2. The V segment lost 2 bases and the J segment 8 bases; nucleotides outside the gene matches: 9. The germline V gene encodes CDR1 DFQATT and CDR2 SNEGSKA (reference sequence). The CDR3 runs to 15 residues. The DNA for the CDR3 is TGCAGTGCTAGACTGTCGGTAGCGGGAGGTGATGAGCAGTTCTTC. Translating gives CSARLSVAGGDEQFF.

The table lists this clonotype with many counts. This chain links TRBV6-5 with TRBJ2-1, with 9 bases fitting TRBD1. Germline V lookup: CDR1 MNHEY, CDR2 SVGAGI. This CDR3 region has 14 residues. V lost 5 bases and J lost 9; bases outside the gene matches: 8. CDR3 loop: CASSTGQGKGEQFF. CDR3 in DNA: TGTGCCAGCAGTACCGGACAGGGGAAGGGTGAGCAGTTCTTC.

This clonotype was seen more than once but under ten times. V and J are TRBV5-4 and TRBJ2-3; 11 nucleotides align to TRBD2. The CDR3 consists of 17 residues. The germline V gene has CDR1 SGHNT and CDR2 YYREEE (reference sequence). V shed 4 bases, J shed 1 base, and the junction held 8 bases outside the gene matches. The CDR3 loop is CASSRTAGLAGTDTQYF. CDR3 nucleotide sequence: TGTGCCAGCAGCCGGACCGCGGGACTAGCGGGCACAGATACGCAGTATTTT.

In this sample, this clonotype turned up many times. The chain links TRBV29-1 to TRBJ2-5, with TRBD2 identical over 13 bases. The germline gives CDR1 SQVTM, CDR2 ANQGSEA. V dropped 4 bases and J dropped 4; count of bases not matched to a gene: 3. The CDR3 consists of 14 residues. The CDR3 coding sequence is TGCAGCGTTGGACGGACTAGCGGGGGAGAGACCCAGTACTTC. The encoded protein is CSVGRTSGGETQYF.

This clonotype was seen repeatedly, ten times or more. This chain connects TRBV29-1 to TRBJ2-2; D is perhaps TRBD1 (6 bases). The CDR3 runs 16 residues. Germline values: CDR1 SQVTM, CDR2 ANQGSEA. The V end lost 7 bases, the J end lost 3 bases, and 21 bases lay between the germline ends. In DNA form, the CDR3 reads TGCAGCGCCTACGGTAAACAGGGTTCGGACACCGGGGAGCTGTTTTTT. Protein sequence: CSAYGKQGSDTGELFF.

This clonotype was seen ten or more times. The DNA of the CDR3 is TGTGCCACCAGCAGAGATCGTGGACCCTCCTACAATGAGCAGTTCTTC. This sequence encodes CATSRDRGPSYNEQFF. This chain links TRBV15 with TRBJ2-1, with unresolved D. V was cut by 0 bases and J by 0 bases, with 9 bases left in between. This CDR3 spans 16 amino acids. Looked up from germline, CDR1 is LNHNV and CDR2 is YYDKDF (reference sequence).

CDR3 in DNA: TGCGCCAGCAGCTTGGCCGGGACTAGCGGCCCGGGGACAGATACGCAGTATTTT. Residues: CASSLAGTSGPGTDTQYF. V is TRBV5-1 and J is TRBJ2-3; 11 bases agree with TRBD2. The CDR3 is 18 amino acids. V was clipped by 0 bases and J by 3 bases; unmatched bases: 9. Germline-derived CDR1 and CDR2 are SGHRS and YFSETQ. Variable domain in full (rest from reference TRBV5-1 and TRBJ2-3): KAGVTQTPRYLIKTRGQQVTLSCSPISGHRSVSWYQQTPGQGLQFLFEYFSETQRNKGNFPGRFSGRQFSNSRSEMNVSTLELGDSALYLCASSLAGTSGPGTDTQYFGPGTRLTVL.

This clonotype was seen repeatedly, ten times or more. V and J are TRBV12-3 or TRBV12-4 and TRBJ1-1, with D tentatively TRBD1 (6 bases). Trimming took off 6 bases at V and 5 bases at J, with 19 bases between the two ends. This CDR3 is built from 15 residues. In nucleotides, the CDR3 is TGTGCCAGCAGCGTCACGTCAGGGAGGGGGACTGAAGCTTTCTTT. Its translation: CASSVTSGRGTEAFF.

The J gene is TRBJ1-5, the V gene TRBV20-1; 7 nucleotides align to TRBD1. Germline V lookup: CDR1 DFQATT, CDR2 SNEGSKA (reference sequence). Trimming took 3 bases from V and 1 from J; bases not matched to a gene: 15. The CDR3 sequence is 18 residues long. The CDR3: CSASNFGGGGMSNQPQHF. CDR3 nucleotides: TGCAGTGCTAGTAATTTTGGTGGAGGGGGCATGAGCAATCAGCCCCAGCATTTT.

The chain uses TRBV4-1 and TRBJ1-5; TRBD1 might be the D (6 bases). The CDR3 runs 17 residues. Germline values: CDR1 MGHRA, CDR2 YSYEKL. The V gene lost 0 bases and the J gene lost 6 bases, with 18 bases spanning the gap. The chain's CDR3 is CASSQDGPGGWGQPQHF. CDR3 in DNA: TGCGCCAGCAGCCAAGATGGTCCGGGGGGCTGGGGTCAGCCCCAGCATTTT.

This clonotype has only a few counts. The chain links TRBV2 to TRBJ2-3; D not resolved. Germline V lookup: CDR1 SNHLY, CDR2 FYNNEI. V dropped 2 bases and J dropped 1 base, with 16 bases sitting between them. This CDR3 contains 17 residues. The chain's CDR3 is CASSESAVEARTDTQYF. CDR3 sequence (DNA): TGTGCCAGCAGTGAATCGGCGGTAGAAGCTCGCACAGATACGCAGTATTTT.

DNA for the CDR3: TGTGCCAGCTCACCACGTTCCCTCTCCTACGAGCAGTACTTC. This translates into CASSPRSLSYEQYF. J is TRBJ2-7 and V is TRBV18, with D unresolved. Germline CDR1 reads KGHSH; CDR2 reads LQKENI. The CDR3 loop spans 14 amino acids. V lost 1 base to trimming and J lost 0 bases, with 7 bases between them.

This clonotype was counted between two and nine times. The chain has TRBV24-1 and TRBJ1-2, with D maybe TRBD1 (5 bases). Germline CDR1 is KGHDR and CDR2 is SFDVKD. This CDR3 is built from 13 residues. With 4 bases removed from V and 4 bases from J, the gap between germline ends came to 9 bases. CDR3 sequence: CATSEDSFYGYTF. The CDR3 region has the DNA TGTGCCACCAGTGAAGACAGTTTCTATGGCTACACCTTC.